This T cell receptor (beta chain) was identified during a study of CD8+CD57+ T cells in acquired aplastic anemia. The wider study: Sorted CD4+ and CD8+ cells gave an average of 3.2 ug of DNA. Regarding the study as a whole: It was found that more than 25 CD8+ CDR3 sequences were shared between patients and controls. In CD8+ cells, Simpson's diversity showed no significant difference between patients and controls.

The CDR3 is made up of 15 amino acids. Germline V gene sequence: CDR1 DFQATT, CDR2 SNEGSKA (reference sequence). Trimming took off 6 bases at V and 7 bases at J, with 19 bases between the two ends. In its sample, this clonotype was seen a few times. The antigen is undetermined. TCR beta VDJ and CDR3 profiling used genomic DNA as template. TCRdb redid the calling of the reads with MiXCR, one entry per CDR3 protein. The table has 200,000 or so distinct CDR3 sequences, around 66% seen once; the top ten hold around 46%. The receptor was isolated from a human donor with severe aplastic anemia or a healthy control (not recorded which). This rearrangement joins TRBV20-1 to TRBJ1-6, with a possible D match to TRBD1 (5 bases). Input material: sorted CD4+, CD8+, or CD8+CD57+ T cells (not recorded which) from PBMCs. The CDR3 nucleotides read TGCAGTGCAAGGCCGGGGCACGTGGTAAATTCACCCCTCCACTTT. As protein: CSARPGHVVNSPLHF.